The T cell receptor beta chain under discussion was sequenced for a study of cytomegalovirus exposure and HLA in healthy donors. Study context: The same platform used for the 666 first-cohort repertoires was also used for the 120 or so validation repertoires, as a later analysis reported.

The method was immunoSEQ multiplex PCR; TCRdb's version includes in-frame clones alone and lacks a portion of them. This table holds 150,000 to 200,000 clones, under 90% found once. General study points: Among the CMV-associated chains, a few were confirmed in vitro as specific for CMV antigens.

Comment on this clone: Its antigen is undetermined.

The clonotype originates from a woman aged 18-29 years in good health and CMV-seropositive. Sequencing was performed on PBMCs.

The CDR3 loop reads CASSLGVQDQETQYF. The CDR3 DNA follows: TGTGCCAGCAGCTTGGGAGTTCAGGACCAAGAGACCCAGTACTTC. The genes are TRBV5-6 and TRBJ2-5; D ambiguous. This CDR3 has 15 amino acids. Trimming stripped 0 bases from V and 0 bases from J, with 9 bases between. CDR1 and CDR2 (germline): SGHDT, YYEEEE.